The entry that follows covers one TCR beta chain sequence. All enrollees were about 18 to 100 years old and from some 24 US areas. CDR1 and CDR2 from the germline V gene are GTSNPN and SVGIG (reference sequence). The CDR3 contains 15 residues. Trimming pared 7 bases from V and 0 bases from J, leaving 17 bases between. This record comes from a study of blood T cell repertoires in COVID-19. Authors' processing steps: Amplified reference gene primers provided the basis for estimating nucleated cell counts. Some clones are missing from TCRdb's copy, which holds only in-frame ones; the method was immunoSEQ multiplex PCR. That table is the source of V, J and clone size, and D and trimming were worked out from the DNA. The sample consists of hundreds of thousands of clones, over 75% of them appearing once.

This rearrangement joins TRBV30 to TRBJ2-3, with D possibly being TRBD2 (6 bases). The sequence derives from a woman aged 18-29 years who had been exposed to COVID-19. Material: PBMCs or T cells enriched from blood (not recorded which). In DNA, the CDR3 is TGTGCCTACGGGACTTCCCGAACTAGCACAGATACGCAGTATTTT. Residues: CAYGTSRTSTDTQYF. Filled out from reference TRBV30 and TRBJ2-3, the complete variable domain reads SQTIHQWPATLVQPVGSPLSLECTVEGTSNPNLYWYRQAAGRGLQLLFYSVGIGQISSEVPQNLSASRPQDRQFILSSKKLLLSDSGFYLCAYGTSRTSTDTQYFGPGTRLTVL.